This T cell receptor (beta chain) was sequenced in a study of neurological immune-mediated disorders. Notes on the study in general: Multiple sclerosis, the disease with the least TCR clonal expansion, fell below healthy controls, whereas HTLV-1-associated myelopathy showed the most.

Time point of the sample: longitudinal time-point 2. Germline V gives CDR1 SGHRS, CDR2 YFSETQ. With V trimmed by 3 bases and J by 0 bases, 4 bases remained unmatched. This CDR3 has 16 residues. Synthesis of cDNA used 5'RACE (with 10-nucleotide random UMIs). From the 5' RACE reads, TCRdb called clonotypes with MiXCR, one entry per CDR3 protein. Seen here are approximately 89,000 distinct CDR3 sequences, roughly 13% observed once, and the top ten hold around 5.3%. This clonotype appeared many times. The antigen is not known. V gene TRBV5-1 combines with J gene TRBJ2-3; 10 bases align to TRBD2. The sample was PBMCs. The receptor's source is a female donor with HTLV-1-associated myelopathy (HAM/TSP). CDR3 sequence reads: CASSSGLAESTDTQYF. In nucleotides, the CDR3 is TGCGCCAGCAGCTCCGGACTAGCGGAAAGCACAGATACGCAGTATTTT.